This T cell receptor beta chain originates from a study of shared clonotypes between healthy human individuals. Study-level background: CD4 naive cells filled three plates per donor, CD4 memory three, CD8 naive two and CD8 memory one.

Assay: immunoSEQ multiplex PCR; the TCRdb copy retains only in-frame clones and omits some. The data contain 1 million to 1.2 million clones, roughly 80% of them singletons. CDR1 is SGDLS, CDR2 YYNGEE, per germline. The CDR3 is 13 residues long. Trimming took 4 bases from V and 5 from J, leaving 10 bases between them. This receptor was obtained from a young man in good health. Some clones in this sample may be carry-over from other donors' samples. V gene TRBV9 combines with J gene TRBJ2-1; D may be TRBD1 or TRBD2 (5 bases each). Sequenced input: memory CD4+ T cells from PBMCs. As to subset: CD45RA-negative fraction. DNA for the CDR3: TGTGCCAGCAGCCCGGGACCTGACAATGAGCAGTTCTTC. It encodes CASSPGPDNEQFF. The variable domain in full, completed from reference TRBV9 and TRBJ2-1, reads DSGVTQTPKHLITATGQRVTLRCSPRSGDLSVYWYQQSLDQGLQFLIQYYNGEERAKGNILERFSAQQFPDLHSELNLSSLELGDSALYFCASSPGPDNEQFFGPGTRLTVL.